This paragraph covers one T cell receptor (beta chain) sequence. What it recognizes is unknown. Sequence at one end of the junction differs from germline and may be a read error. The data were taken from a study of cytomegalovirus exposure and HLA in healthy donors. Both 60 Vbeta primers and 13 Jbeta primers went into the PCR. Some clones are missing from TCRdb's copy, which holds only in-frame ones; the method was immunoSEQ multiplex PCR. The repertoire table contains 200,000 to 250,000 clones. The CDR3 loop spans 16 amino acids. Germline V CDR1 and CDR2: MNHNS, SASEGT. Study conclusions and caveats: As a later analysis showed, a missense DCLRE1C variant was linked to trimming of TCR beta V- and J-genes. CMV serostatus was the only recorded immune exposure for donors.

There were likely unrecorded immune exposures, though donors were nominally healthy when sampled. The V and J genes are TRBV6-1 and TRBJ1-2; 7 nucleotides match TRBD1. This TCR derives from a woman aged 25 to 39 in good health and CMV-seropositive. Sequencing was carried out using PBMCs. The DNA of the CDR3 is TGTGCCAGCAGTGAAGATGGGGGGACAGACCTAAATGGCTATACCTTC. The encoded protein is CASSEDGGTDLNGYTF.